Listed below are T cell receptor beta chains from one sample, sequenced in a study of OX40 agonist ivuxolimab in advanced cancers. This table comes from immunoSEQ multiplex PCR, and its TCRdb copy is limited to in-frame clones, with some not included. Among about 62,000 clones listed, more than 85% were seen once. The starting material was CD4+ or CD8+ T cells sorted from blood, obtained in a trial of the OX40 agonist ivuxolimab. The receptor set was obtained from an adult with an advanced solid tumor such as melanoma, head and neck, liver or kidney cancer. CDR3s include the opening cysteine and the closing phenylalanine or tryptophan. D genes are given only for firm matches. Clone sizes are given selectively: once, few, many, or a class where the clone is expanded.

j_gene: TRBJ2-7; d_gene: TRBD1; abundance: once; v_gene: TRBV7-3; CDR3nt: TGTGCCAGCAGTCAGACAGGGGGCTTCATCTACGAGCAGTACTTC; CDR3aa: CASSQTGGFIYEQYF
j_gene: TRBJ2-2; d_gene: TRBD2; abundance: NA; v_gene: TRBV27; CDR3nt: TGTGCCAGCACCATGCGGGGGGCGGGAACCGGGGAGCTGTTTTTT; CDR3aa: CASTMRGAGTGELFF
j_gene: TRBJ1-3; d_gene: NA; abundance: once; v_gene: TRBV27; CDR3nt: TGTGCCAGCATCCGGGGGCACCCATCTTCTGGAAACACCATATATTTT; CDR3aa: CASIRGHPSSGNTIYF
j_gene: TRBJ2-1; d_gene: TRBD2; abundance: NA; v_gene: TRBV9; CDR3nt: TGTGCCAGCAGCGTGGGAACTAGCGGGAGGTATGAGCAGTTCTTC; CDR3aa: CASSVGTSGRYEQFF
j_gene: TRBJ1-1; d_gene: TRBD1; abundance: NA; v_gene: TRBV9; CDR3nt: TGTGCCAGCAGCGTACAGGGGGACACTGAAGCTTTCTTT; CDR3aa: CASSVQGDTEAFF
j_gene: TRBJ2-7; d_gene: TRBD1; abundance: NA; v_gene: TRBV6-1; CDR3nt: TGTGCCAGCAGTGAAGCTGCAGGGGGCTACGACTACGAGCAGTACTTC; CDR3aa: CASSEAAGGYDYEQYF
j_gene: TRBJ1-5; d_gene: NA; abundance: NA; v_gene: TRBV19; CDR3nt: TGTGCCAGCAAGGCCAGGGGCGGGCAGCCCCAGCATTTT; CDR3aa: CASKARGGQPQHF
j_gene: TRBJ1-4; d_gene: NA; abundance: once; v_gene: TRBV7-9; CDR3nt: TGTGCCAGCAGCCTGCAGGGAACTAATGAAAAACTGTTTTTT; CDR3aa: CASSLQGTNEKLFF
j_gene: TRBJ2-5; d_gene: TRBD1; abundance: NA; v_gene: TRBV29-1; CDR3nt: TGCAGCGCGGACAGGCTCCCTCGGGTGACCCAGTACTTC; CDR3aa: CSADRLPRVTQYF
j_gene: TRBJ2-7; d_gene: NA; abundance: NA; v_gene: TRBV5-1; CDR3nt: TGCGCCAGCAGCTTGGCAGGGACCTACGAGCAGTACTTC; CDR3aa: CASSLAGTYEQYF
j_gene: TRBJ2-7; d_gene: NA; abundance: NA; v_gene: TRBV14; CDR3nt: TGTGCCAGCAGCCAAGTTACCGACCGATTTTACGAGCAGTACTTC; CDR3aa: CASSQVTDRFYEQYF
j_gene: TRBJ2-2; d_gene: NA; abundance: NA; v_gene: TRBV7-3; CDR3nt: TGTGCCAGCAGCCAGGACGGGAACACCGGGGAGCTGTTTTTT; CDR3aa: CASSQDGNTGELFF
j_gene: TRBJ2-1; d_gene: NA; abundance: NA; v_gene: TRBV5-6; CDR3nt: TGTGCCAGCAGCTTGGCGGGGGCTAGCGGAGTGTACAATGAGCAGTTCTTC; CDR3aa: CASSLAGASGVYNEQFF
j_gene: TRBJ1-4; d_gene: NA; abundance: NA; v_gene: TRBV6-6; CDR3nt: TGTGCCAGCAGTTATAGGGCAGGGGAAGGTGAAAAACTGTTTTTT; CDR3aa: CASSYRAGEGEKLFF
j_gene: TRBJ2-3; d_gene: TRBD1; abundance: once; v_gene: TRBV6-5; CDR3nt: TGTGCCAGCAGTTACTTACAGGGGGCAGGTACGCAGTATTTT; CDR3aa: CASSYLQGAGTQYF
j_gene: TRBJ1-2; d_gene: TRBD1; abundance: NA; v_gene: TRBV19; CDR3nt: TGTGCCAGTAGTGCCGGACAGGGGGCCGGTGGCTACACCTTC; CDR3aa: CASSAGQGAGGYTF
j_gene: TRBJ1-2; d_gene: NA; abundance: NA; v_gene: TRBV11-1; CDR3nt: TGTGCCAGCAGCTTACCCGACGGACAGACCTATGGCTACACCTTC; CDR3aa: CASSLPDGQTYGYTF
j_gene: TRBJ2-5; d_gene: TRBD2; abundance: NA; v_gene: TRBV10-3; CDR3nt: TGTGCCTCTAGCGGGGGGAACCAAGAGACCCAGTACTTC; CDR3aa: CASSGGNQETQYF
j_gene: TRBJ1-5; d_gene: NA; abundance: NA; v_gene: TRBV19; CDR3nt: TGTGCCAGTAGTATAGTTGTCGCAGGGGCTTTTACCGGTAGCAATCAGCCCCAGCATTTT; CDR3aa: CASSIVVAGAFTGSNQPQHF
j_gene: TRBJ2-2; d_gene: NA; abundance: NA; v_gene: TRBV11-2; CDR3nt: TGTGCCAGCAGCTTATTACCCAGCGGCTCCACCGGGGAGCTGTTTTTT; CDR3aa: CASSLLPSGSTGELFF
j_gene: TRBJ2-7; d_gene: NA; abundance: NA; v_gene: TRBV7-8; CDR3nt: TGTGCCACCACAGGGAGCTCCTACGAGCAGTACTTC; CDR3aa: CATTGSSYEQYF
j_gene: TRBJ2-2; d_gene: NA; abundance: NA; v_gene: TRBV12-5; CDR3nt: TGTGCTAGCGGGCTATCGAACACCGGGGAGCTGTTTTTT; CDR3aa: CASGLSNTGELFF
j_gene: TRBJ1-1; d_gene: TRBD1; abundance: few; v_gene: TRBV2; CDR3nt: TGTGCCAGCAGGCGGGACAGCCAAGGTGAAGCTTTCTTT; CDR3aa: CASRRDSQGEAFF
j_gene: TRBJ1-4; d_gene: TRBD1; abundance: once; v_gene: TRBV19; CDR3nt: TGTGCCAGTAGTGGGACAGGGCCTGGAGAAGAAAAACTGTTTTTT; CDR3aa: CASSGTGPGEEKLFF
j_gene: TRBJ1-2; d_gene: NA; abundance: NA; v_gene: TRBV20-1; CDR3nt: TGCAGTGCGTGGGGGGCCTATGGCTACACCTTC; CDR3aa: CSAWGAYGYTF
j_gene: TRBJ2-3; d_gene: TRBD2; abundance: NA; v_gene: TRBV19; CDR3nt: TGTGCCAGTAGCGAATCAACTAGCGGGAGCACAGATACGCAGTATTTT; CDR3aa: CASSESTSGSTDTQYF
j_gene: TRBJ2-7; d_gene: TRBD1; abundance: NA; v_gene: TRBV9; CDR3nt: TGTGCCAGCAGCGTAACCGGGACAGGGACCTACGAGCAGTACTTC; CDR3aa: CASSVTGTGTYEQYF
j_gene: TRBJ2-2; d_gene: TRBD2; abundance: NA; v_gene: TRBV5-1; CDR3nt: TGCGCCAGCAGCTTGGTATCGCGGGGGGGCCCCGGGGAGCTGTTTTTT; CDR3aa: CASSLVSRGGPGELFF
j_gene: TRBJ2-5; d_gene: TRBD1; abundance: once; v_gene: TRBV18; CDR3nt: TGTGCCAGCTCACCTGATCCAGGGGGCCGGGAGACCCAGTACTTC; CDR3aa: CASSPDPGGRETQYF
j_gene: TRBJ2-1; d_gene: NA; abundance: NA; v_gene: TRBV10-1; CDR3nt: TGCGCCAGCAGTGAGTCTGGGGTGGGTGAGCAGTTCTTC; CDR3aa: CASSESGVGEQFF
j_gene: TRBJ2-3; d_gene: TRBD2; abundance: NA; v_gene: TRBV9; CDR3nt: TGTGCCAGCAGCGCCAATAACGGACTAGCGGCAGATACGCAGTATTTT; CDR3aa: CASSANNGLAADTQYF
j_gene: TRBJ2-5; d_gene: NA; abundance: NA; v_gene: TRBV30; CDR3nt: TGTGCCTGGGGATACCAAGAGACCCAGTACTTC; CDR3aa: CAWGYQETQYF
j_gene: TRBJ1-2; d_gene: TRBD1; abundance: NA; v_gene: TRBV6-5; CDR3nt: TGTGCCAGCAGTGTTGAGACAGGGGCGAACTATGGCTACACCTTC; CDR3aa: CASSVETGANYGYTF
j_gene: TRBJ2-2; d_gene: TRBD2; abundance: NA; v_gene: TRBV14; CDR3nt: TGTGCCAGCAGCCAAGATCTGGCTAGCGGGGGGAACACCGGGGAGCTGTTTTTT; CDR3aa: CASSQDLASGGNTGELFF
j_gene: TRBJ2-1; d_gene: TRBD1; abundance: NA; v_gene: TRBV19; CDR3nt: TGTGCCAGTAGTACTGGACAGGGGCGATACAATGAGCAGTTCTTC; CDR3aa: CASSTGQGRYNEQFF
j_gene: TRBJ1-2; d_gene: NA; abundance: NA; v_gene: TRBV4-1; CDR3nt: TGCGCCAGCAGCCAAGATAAGGTGCTTTTGGGCTATGGCTACACCTTC; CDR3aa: CASSQDKVLLGYGYTF
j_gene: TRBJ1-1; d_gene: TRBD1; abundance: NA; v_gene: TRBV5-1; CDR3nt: TGCGCCAGCAGCCGAGGACAGGGTGGAGGGAACACTGAAGCTTTCTTT; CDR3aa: CASSRGQGGGNTEAFF
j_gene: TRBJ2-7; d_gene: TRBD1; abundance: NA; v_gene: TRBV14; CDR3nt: TGTGCCAGCAAAGCAACCGGGACAGCGACCTACGAGCAGTACTTC; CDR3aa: CASKATGTATYEQYF
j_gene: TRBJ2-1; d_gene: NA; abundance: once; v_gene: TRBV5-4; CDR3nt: TGTGCCAGCAGCTTTCAGGGGTACAATGAGCAGTTCTTC; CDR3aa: CASSFQGYNEQFF
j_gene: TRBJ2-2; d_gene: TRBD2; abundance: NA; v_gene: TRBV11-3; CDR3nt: TGTGCCAGCAGCTTAGAACTAGCGGGAGAAAACACCGGGGAGCTGTTTTTT; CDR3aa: CASSLELAGENTGELFF
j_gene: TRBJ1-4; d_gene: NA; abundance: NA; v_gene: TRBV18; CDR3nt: TGTGCCAGCTCACCGGTGGAGCTTAGGGGTCTGTTTAATGAAAAACTGTTTTTT; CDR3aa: CASSPVELRGLFNEKLFF
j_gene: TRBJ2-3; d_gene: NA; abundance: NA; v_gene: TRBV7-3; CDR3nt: TGTGCCAGCAGCTTAAATGGGGGCACAGATACGCAGTATTTT; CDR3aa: CASSLNGGTDTQYF
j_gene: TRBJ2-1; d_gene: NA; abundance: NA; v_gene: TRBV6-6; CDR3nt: TGTGCCAGCAGGGGGCCCTCCTACAATGAGCAGTTCTTC; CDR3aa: CASRGPSYNEQFF
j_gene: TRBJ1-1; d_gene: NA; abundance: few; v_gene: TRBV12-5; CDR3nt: TGTGCTAGTGGTTTGATCGTCCCGGAAGCTTTCTTT; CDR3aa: CASGLIVPEAFF
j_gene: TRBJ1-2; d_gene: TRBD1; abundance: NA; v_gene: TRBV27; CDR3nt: TGTGCCAGCAGTTCACCAGGGGGCTGGTATGGCTACACCTTC; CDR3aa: CASSSPGGWYGYTF
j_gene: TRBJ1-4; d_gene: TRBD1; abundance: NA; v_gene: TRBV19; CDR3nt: TGTGCCAGTAGTGGTGGACAGGGATATGAAAAACTGTTTTTT; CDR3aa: CASSGGQGYEKLFF
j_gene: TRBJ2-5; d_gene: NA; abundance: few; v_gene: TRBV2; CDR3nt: TGTGCCAGCAGTATAATGCTTCGGGAGACCCAGTACTTC; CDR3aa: CASSIMLRETQYF
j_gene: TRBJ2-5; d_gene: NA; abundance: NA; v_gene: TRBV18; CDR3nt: TGTGCCAGCTCACCCACAACATCTCAAGGTCACAATCGAGAGACCCAGTACTTC; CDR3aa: CASSPTTSQGHNRETQYF